Following are 14 T cell receptor beta chains from one sample sequenced in a study of STAT5B mutations in CD4+ large granular lymphocyte leukemia. The protocol was immunoSEQ multiplex PCR, while the TCRdb copy is restricted to in-frame clones and leaves out a portion. The sample includes tens of thousands of clones, around 79% seen only once; the top ten take about 0.43%. Material: CD4+ T cells from blood buffy coats. The receptors here all came from a human donor in good health.

The J gene is TRBJ2-2, the V gene TRBV18; no clear D. CDR3 length equals 15 residues. The germline CDR1 and CDR2 sequences are KGHSH and LQKENI. Trimming pared 1 base from V and 4 bases from J, leaving 10 bases between. The CDR3 spells CASSPLGPSTGELFF. CDR3 in DNA: TGTGCCAGCTCACCACTCGGGCCCAGCACCGGGGAGCTGTTTTTT.

This clone was detected only once. The chain uses TRBV4-2 and TRBJ2-3, with D perhaps TRBD2 (5 bases). V was clipped by 4 bases and J by 0 bases, with 11 bases between them. In germline, CDR1 is LGHNA, CDR2 YNFKEQ. The CDR3 length is 15 residues. CDR3 DNA sequence: TGTGCCAGCAGCCGGGCGGCGGGTAGCACAGATACGCAGTATTTT. Its protein is CASSRAAGSTDTQYF.

This rearrangement joins TRBV9 to TRBJ2-6; 7 bases map to TRBD2. Trimming at V came to 3 bases and at J to 4 bases, leaving 7 bases not matched to a gene. The CDR3 is made up of 16 amino acids. CDR1 is SGDLS and CDR2 is YYNGEE in the germline V gene. CDR3 coding DNA: TGTGCCAGCAGCGCTGGGGGGGGTCTCGGGGCCAACGTCCTGACTTTC. This encodes CASSAGGGLGANVLTF. Together with reference TRBV9 and TRBJ2-6, the CDR3 gives the full variable domain: DSGVTQTPKHLITATGQRVTLRCSPRSGDLSVYWYQQSLDQGLQFLIQYYNGEERAKGNILERFSAQQFPDLHSELNLSSLELGDSALYFCASSAGGGLGANVLTFGAGSRLTVL.

The chain joins TRBV18 to TRBJ1-1; TRBD1 aligns across 8 bases. Losses at the gene ends were 3 bases for V and 6 bases for J; bases not matched to a gene: 6. Germline assignment: CDR1 KGHSH and CDR2 LQKENI. This CDR3 spans 14 amino acids. The CDR3 loop reads CASSPDRGGSEAFF. The CDR3 bases are TGTGCCAGCTCACCCGACAGGGGTGGTTCTGAAGCTTTCTTT.

This chain connects TRBV30 to TRBJ2-5; 9 nucleotides align to TRBD1. Germline values: CDR1 GTSNPN, CDR2 SVGIG (reference sequence). V lost 5 bases, J lost 4 bases, and 11 bases stayed unmatched. The CDR3 contains 15 residues. As DNA, the CDR3 is TGTGCCTGGGCTTTAGCCGGGACAGGGAGAGAGACCCAGTACTTC. Translating gives CAWALAGTGRETQYF.

This clone was observed once. The chain combines TRBV7-2 with TRBJ1-3; 10 bases are shared with TRBD1. Germline V gives CDR1 SGHTA, CDR2 FQGNSA. The CDR3 sequence is 16 residues long. V shed 5 bases, J shed 3 bases, and the junction held 7 bases outside the gene matches. CDR3 region: CASSPQDRGSGNTIYF. The CDR3 DNA sequence: TGTGCCAGCAGCCCTCAGGACAGGGGGAGTGGAAACACCATATATTTT.

The V gene is TRBV9, the J gene TRBJ1-3, with 7 bases aligning to TRBD1. Trimming cost V 8 bases and J 2 bases; bases outside gene matches: 10. The germline gives CDR1 SGDLS, CDR2 YYNGEE. CDR3 size: 15 residues. The CDR3 spells CASTMTGSPGNTIYF. The CDR3, as DNA: TGTGCCAGTACAATGACAGGGAGCCCTGGAAACACCATATATTTT. Complete variable domain (other parts from reference TRBV9 and TRBJ1-3): DSGVTQTPKHLITATGQRVTLRCSPRSGDLSVYWYQQSLDQGLQFLIQYYNGEERAKGNILERFSAQQFPDLHSELNLSSLELGDSALYFCASTMTGSPGNTIYFGEGSWLTVV.

The V and J genes are TRBV5-1 and TRBJ2-3, with D possibly being TRBD1 (6 bases). Between the trimmed V and J ends, which lost 3 bases and 5 bases, there was a span of 7 bases. Germline V gene sequence: CDR1 SGHRS, CDR2 YFSETQ. The length of the CDR3 is 12 residues. CDR3 DNA: TGCGCCAGCAGCTCACAGGGAGATACGCAGTATTTT. Protein product: CASSSQGDTQYF.

The CDR3 bases are TGTGCCAGTAGTCCGTGGGACAGGGGGCTGGAGACCCAGTACTTC. It is translated as CASSPWDRGLETQYF. V and J are TRBV19 and TRBJ2-5, with 12 bases that match TRBD1. Trimming removed 5 bases from V and 5 bases from J; junction bases left unmatched: 6. The CDR3 runs 15 residues. Germline CDR1 and CDR2: LNHDA and SQIVND (reference sequence).

The V gene is TRBV6-5, the J gene TRBJ2-1; a weak D match, TRBD2 (6 bases). The V gene's germline CDR1 is MNHEY and CDR2 SVGAGI. The CDR3 runs 15 residues. The ends were cut back, 2 bases at V and 2 bases at J, with 10 bases in the middle. Here the CDR3 DNA reads TGTGCCAGCAGTTACGGAGCGGGCACCTACAATGAGCAGTTCTTC. Translated: CASSYGAGTYNEQFF.

The chain uses TRBV4-2 and TRBJ2-1; TRBD2 agrees at 11 bases. V trimming: 3 bases; J trimming: 7 bases; junction bases outside the gene matches: 8. Germline V gene data show CDR1 as LGHNA and CDR2 as YNFKEQ. The CDR3 sequence is 16 residues long. The CDR3 bases are TGTGCCAGCAGCCACCCCGGTAGCGGGAGGGGGAATGAGCAGTTCTTC. Amino acids: CASSHPGSGRGNEQFF.

This clone was observed a few times. J is TRBJ1-2 and V is TRBV19; D gene uncertain. The germline V and J ends were trimmed by 3 bases and 5 bases, with 13 bases remaining between them. The length of the CDR3 is 14 residues. Per the germline V gene, CDR1 is LNHDA and CDR2 is SQIVND (reference sequence). CDR3 sequence: CASSIWQDPYGYTF. The CDR3 bases are TGTGCCAGTAGTATTTGGCAGGACCCTTATGGCTACACCTTC. The whole variable domain, remainder taken from reference TRBV19 and TRBJ1-2, is DGGITQSPKYLFRKEGQNVTLSCEQNLNHDAMYWYRQDPGQGLRLIYYSQIVNDFQKGDIAEGYSVSREKKESFPLTVTSAQKNPTAFYLCASSIWQDPYGYTFGSGTRLTVV.

The chain joins TRBV15 to TRBJ1-3; D is perhaps TRBD1 (5 bases). V was shortened by 4 bases and J by 7 bases, with 8 bases between the two germline ends. Germline V gene sequence: CDR1 LNHNV, CDR2 YYDKDF (reference sequence). The CDR3 covers 12 residues. The CDR3 DNA is TGTGCCACCAGCAAATACAGGAACACCATATATTTT. Residues: CATSKYRNTIYF.

The gene calls are TRBV5-1 and TRBJ1-2, with a tentative D call TRBD1 (6 bases). The V end lost 1 base, the J end lost 4 bases, and 14 bases lay between the germline ends. Germline V gene data show CDR1 as SGHRS and CDR2 as YFSETQ. This CDR3 is built from 15 residues. The CDR3: CASSLNRGQTYGYTF. The CDR3 DNA reads as TGCGCCAGCAGCTTGAATAGAGGACAGACCTATGGCTACACCTTC.